This is a list of T cell receptor beta chains from one sample in a study of T cell responses to AZD1222 COVID-19 vaccine. Clones were sequenced by immunoSEQ multiplex PCR, and TCRdb holds only the in-frame ones, with some missing. The sample has more than 90,000 clones, roughly 80% seen once. Material: peripheral blood, obtained on day 0 of AZD1222 vaccination. The receptors come from an adult in good health. The CDR3 runs from the conserved cysteine through the conserved F or W. The D gene is left open where the match is weak. For some rows the clone size is stated as once, few or many, or as a class when expanded; others skip it.

TRBJ2-7 | 15 | TRBV9 | TRBD1 | once | CASSPRTGAVYEQYF | TGTGCCAGCAGCCCCCGGACAGGGGCGGTCTACGAGCAGTACTTC
TRBJ2-7 | 14 | TRBV11-2 | TRBD1 | - | CASSSTGASYEQYF | TGTGCCAGCAGCTCAACAGGGGCCTCCTACGAGCAGTACTTC
TRBJ2-7 | 17 | TRBV7-8 | TRBD2 | - | CASSRTGTSGLSYEQYF | TGTGCCAGCAGCCGAACCGGGACTAGCGGTCTCAGCTACGAGCAGTACTTC
TRBJ1-1 | 12 | TRBV30 | - | - | CASPGGGTEAFF | TGTGCCTCCCCGGGAGGAGGTACTGAAGCTTTCTTT
TRBJ1-1 | 14 | TRBV3-1/TRBV3-2 | - | - | CASSLHAGKTEAFF | TGTGCCAGCAGCCTACACGCAGGGAAAACTGAAGCTTTCTTT
TRBJ2-1 | 15 | TRBV7-3 | - | - | CASSPTRERYNEQFF | TGTGCCAGCAGCCCGACCCGCGAGAGATACAATGAGCAGTTCTTC
TRBJ2-2 | 16 | TRBV7-9 | TRBD2 | once | CASSSTTSGGTGELFF | TGTGCCAGCAGCTCGACGACTAGCGGGGGCACCGGGGAGCTGTTTTTT
TRBJ2-5 | 12 | TRBV24-1 | - | few | CATSDLHPVQYF | TGTGCCACCAGTGATTTGCATCCCGTCCAGTACTTC
TRBJ2-3 | 14 | TRBV5-6 | TRBD2 | - | CATRTSGGANTQYF | TGTGCCACCCGCACTAGCGGGGGGGCAAATACGCAGTATTTT
TRBJ1-2 | 12 | TRBV12-3/TRBV12-4 | - | - | CASTPQVLGYTF | TGTGCCAGCACCCCTCAAGTCCTGGGCTACACCTTC
TRBJ1-5 | 16 | TRBV18 | TRBD1 | - | CASSLGTGGRNQPQHF | TGTGCCAGCTCACTAGGGACAGGGGGCCGCAATCAGCCCCAGCATTTT
TRBJ2-1 | 16 | TRBV7-9 | TRBD2 | - | CASSRHAGGNYNEQFF | TGTGCCAGCAGCCGACACGCGGGGGGCAACTACAATGAGCAGTTCTTC
TRBJ2-7 | 14 | TRBV5-6 | TRBD2 | few | CASSREVTTYEQYF | TGTGCCAGCAGCCGGGAGGTGACCACCTACGAGCAGTACTTC
TRBJ1-4 | 15 | TRBV7-9 | - | - | CASTATGRLNEKLFF | TGTGCCAGCACTGCGACGGGACGCTTGAATGAAAAACTGTTTTTT
TRBJ1-2 | 13 | TRBV28 | - | - | CASRTVGPYGYTF | TGTGCCAGCAGGACCGTGGGGCCCTATGGCTACACCTTC
TRBJ2-5 | 13 | TRBV5-6 | - | - | CASSPRTLETQYF | TGTGCCAGCAGCCCACGGACATTGGAGACCCAGTACTTC
TRBJ1-5 | 14 | TRBV7-2 | - | - | CASSLWSRNQPQHF | TGTGCCAGCAGCTTATGGAGCAGAAATCAGCCCCAGCATTTT
TRBJ2-3 | 15 | TRBV6-5 | TRBD2 | - | CASSVAGIGTDTQYF | TGTGCCAGCAGCGTAGCGGGAATAGGCACAGATACGCAGTATTTT
TRBJ1-2 | 13 | TRBV29-1 | TRBD1 | - | CSVEATGVGGYTF | TGCAGCGTTGAAGCGACAGGGGTAGGTGGCTACACCTTC
TRBJ2-5 | 14 | TRBV11-3 | - | few | CASSLGQAGETQYF | TGTGCCAGCAGCTTAGGACAAGCGGGTGAGACCCAGTACTTC
TRBJ2-5 | 12 | TRBV5-1 | - | - | CASSRQGETQYF | TGCGCCAGCAGCCGTCAGGGAGAGACCCAGTACTTC
TRBJ2-3 | 14 | TRBV28 | TRBD2 | - | CATETSGAPDTQYF | TGTGCCACCGAGACTAGCGGGGCGCCAGATACGCAGTATTTT
TRBJ1-3 | 13 | TRBV18 | - | few | CASSPGGGNTIYF | TGTGCCAGCTCACCAGGTGGGGGAAACACCATATATTTT
TRBJ1-2 | 16 | TRBV13 | - | - | CASRQAGVGASYGYTF | TGTGCCAGCAGGCAGGCCGGGGTGGGTGCCAGCTATGGCTACACCTTC
TRBJ2-3 | 18 | TRBV7-2 | - | - | CASSEKHDRPWDTDTQYF | TGTGCCAGCAGCGAAAAACACGACAGGCCATGGGACACAGATACGCAGTATTTT
TRBJ2-2 | 16 | TRBV5-1 | TRBD2 | - | CASSFGLAGLTGELFF | TGCGCCAGCAGCTTTGGACTAGCGGGGTTGACCGGGGAGCTGTTTTTT
TRBJ2-1 | 15 | TRBV6-5 | TRBD2 | - | CASRPAGGFHNEQFF | TGTGCCAGCAGGCCAGCGGGAGGGTTTCACAATGAGCAGTTCTTC
TRBJ2-2 | 12 | TRBV12-3/TRBV12-4 | TRBD1 | once | CASSSRGLELFF | TGTGCCAGCAGCTCTAGGGGGCTGGAGCTGTTTTTT
TRBJ2-2 | 14 | TRBV27 | - | - | CASSLGDRTGELFF | TGTGCCAGCAGTTTAGGGGATCGAACCGGGGAGCTGTTTTTT